This T cell receptor beta chain was recovered during a study of T cells in Graves' hyperthyroidism and ophthalmopathy. This clonotype was seen only a few times. For the diagnoses, clinical symptoms, serum thyroxine and TRAb, thyroid ultrasound and orbital computed tomography were used. Regions amplified from RNA transcripts were the TCR beta CDR3 regions. TCR CDR3 regions were first amplified by RT-PCR with HTBI primers. TCRdb re-called the multiplex PCR reads through MiXCR, storing one row per CDR3 protein. The sample includes hundreds of thousands of distinct CDR3 sequences, about 15% of them seen just once. The receptor's source is a man aged 18 to 30 with Graves' ophthalmopathy. Sample: blood.

CDR3 DNA: TGTGCCAGCTCCCGGTCCACGTTACTAGCGGGATCCTACGAGCAGTACTTC. It codes for CASSRSTLLAGSYEQYF. The rearrangement links TRBV18 to TRBJ2-7; 10 bases agree with TRBD2. Germline values: CDR1 KGHSH, CDR2 LQKENI. J gave up 1 base and V 6 bases, and 12 bases lay outside the gene matches. The CDR3 contains 17 residues.